A single sample gave rise to the 16 T cell receptor beta chains below, sequenced in a study of blood T cell repertoires in COVID-19. Profiled with immunoSEQ multiplex PCR; TCRdb holds only in-frame clones, not every one. The table has fewer than 200,000 clones, 84% seen once. The sample comprised peripheral blood. Receptors originate from a man between 65 and 85 years old with active or convalescent COVID-19.

This clone was counted ten times or more. The J gene is TRBJ2-2, the V gene TRBV19, with D perhaps matching TRBD2 (5 bases). The CDR3 consists of 13 residues. V lost 10 bases to trimming and J lost 3 bases, with 12 bases between them. Per germline, CDR1 LNHDA and CDR2 SQIVND (reference sequence). The CDR3 loop reads CATSRGDTGELFF. The CDR3 region has the DNA TGTGCCACTTCCCGGGGAGACACCGGGGAGCTGTTTTTT.

The chain carries TRBV27 and TRBJ2-7, with TRBD1 matching 8 bases. The CDR3 totals 15 residues. Germline CDR1 is MNHEY and CDR2 is SMNVEV (reference sequence). The V segment lost 4 bases and the J segment 3 bases; nucleotides outside the gene matches: 8. The CDR3 nucleotides read TGTGCCAGCAGTTCTCGTAGCAGGGGGCTCTACGAGCAGTACTTC. Its translation is CASSSRSRGLYEQYF.

The CDR3 is CASSRPAAGSPLHF. In DNA form, the CDR3 reads TGTGCCAGCAGCCGTCCAGCAGCAGGGTCACCCCTCCACTTT. The rearrangement uses TRBV7-2 and TRBJ1-6; tentative D call: TRBD1 (5 bases). The V end was cut by 5 bases, the J end by 10 bases, with 15 bases between. Germline CDR1 and CDR2: SGHTA and FQGNSA. CDR3 length: 14 residues.

This clone was observed a handful of times. J is TRBJ1-2 and V is TRBV19; no clear D gene. This CDR3 contains 15 residues. In germline, CDR1 is LNHDA, CDR2 SQIVND (reference sequence). Trimming shortened V by 3 bases and J by 5 bases, and 16 bases separated the two germline ends. This chain's CDR3 is CASSISHERSYGYTF. The CDR3 region has the DNA TGTGCCAGTAGTATTTCCCACGAGAGATCTTATGGCTACACCTTC.

This chain's CDR3 is CASSFRTGPSGANVLTF. The DNA of the CDR3 is TGTGCCAGCAGCTTCCGGACAGGGCCCTCTGGGGCCAACGTCCTGACTTTC. The chain joins TRBV7-9 to TRBJ2-6; 8 bases fit TRBD1. Germline V gives CDR1 SEHNR, CDR2 FQNEAQ (reference sequence). Trimming at V came to 3 bases and at J to 0 bases, leaving 4 bases not matched to a gene. The CDR3 contains 17 residues.

The CDR3 here is CASSLRPGTTNTIYF. The CDR3 bases are TGTGCCAGCAGCTTAAGGCCAGGAACCACAAACACCATATATTTT. The chain recombines TRBV7-6 with TRBJ1-3; D is unresolved. There are 15 residues in the CDR3. Germline CDR1 is SGHVS and CDR2 is FNYEAQ. Trimming shortened V by 2 bases and J by 6 bases, and 14 bases separated the two germline ends.

The chain is built from TRBV6-5 and TRBJ2-7, with TRBD1 matching 7 bases. This CDR3 is built from 14 residues. Germline trimming cut 8 bases from V and 3 bases from J; bases unmatched to any gene: 10. Germline CDR1 and CDR2: MNHEY and SVGAGI. This chain's CDR3 is CASAAGTAFYEQYF. The CDR3 nucleotides read TGTGCCAGCGCTGCCGGGACAGCCTTCTACGAGCAGTACTTC.

The gene calls are TRBV7-2 and TRBJ2-1, with D unresolved. Trimming removed 4 bases at V and 6 bases at J, with 13 bases between. This CDR3 is 14 amino acids long. CDR1 and CDR2 (germline): SGHTA, FQGNSA. The CDR3 DNA sequence: TGTGCCAGCAGCTCTACCGGCGGCGGCAATGAGCAGTTCTTC. As protein: CASSSTGGGNEQFF.

This chain uses TRBV3-1 (or the pseudogene TRBV3-2) with TRBJ2-7, with unresolved D. This CDR3 spans 12 amino acids. V was clipped by 1 base and J by 5 bases, with 6 bases between them. Germline CDR1 reads LGHDT; CDR2 reads YNNKEL (reference sequence). CDR3 sequence: CASSQAPDEQYF. The CDR3 DNA is TGTGCCAGCAGCCAAGCCCCAGACGAGCAGTACTTC.

V is TRBV11-2 and J is TRBJ1-1, with D uncertain. V shed 4 bases and J shed 5 bases, with 20 bases lying between them. The germline V gene encodes CDR1 SGHAT and CDR2 FQNNGV. The CDR3 consists of 16 residues. This CDR3 is CASSSLRNRGGTEAFF. CDR3 nucleotides: TGTGCCAGCAGCTCCCTCCGGAACCGGGGAGGGACTGAAGCTTTCTTT.

The chain links TRBV7-7 to TRBJ2-5; 8 nucleotides line up with TRBD2. The trim removed 3 bases at V and 0 bases at J, leaving 6 bases unmatched. Per germline, CDR1 SSHAT and CDR2 FNYEAQ (reference sequence). This CDR3 has 16 amino acids. CDR3: CASSFGGARYQETQYF. In nucleotides, the CDR3 is TGTGCCAGCAGCTTCGGGGGGGCGCGGTACCAAGAGACCCAGTACTTC.

This clone was seen just once. The rearrangement links TRBV30 to TRBJ2-5; 12 nucleotides align to TRBD2. Germline values: CDR1 GTSNPN, CDR2 SVGIG (reference sequence). V shed 4 bases and J 2 bases; nucleotides not matched to a gene: 5. CDR3 length: 15 amino acids. CDR3 nucleotide sequence: TGTGCCTGGACGAGGACTAGCGGGGTTCAAGAGACCCAGTACTTC. Its translation is CAWTRTSGVQETQYF.

This chain uses TRBV6-5 with TRBJ2-7; 7 bases fit TRBD1. V was clipped by 0 bases and J by 5 bases; unmatched bases: 7. This CDR3 has 15 amino acids. Germline CDR1 is MNHEY and CDR2 is SVGAGI. In DNA form, the CDR3 reads TGTGCCAGCAGTTACTCAGGGGGCGATCCCAACGAGCAGTACTTC. Its translation: CASSYSGGDPNEQYF.

In its sample, this clone was seen a few times. V is TRBV10-1 and J is TRBJ2-7; tentatively, D is TRBD2 (6 bases). Between the trimmed V and J ends, which lost 3 bases and 7 bases, there was a span of 13 bases. The CDR3 contains 13 residues. The V gene's germline CDR1 is WNHNN and CDR2 SYGVQD (reference sequence). The CDR3 reads CASSEHAGGEQYF. The DNA for the CDR3 is TGCGCCAGCAGTGAACACGCCGGGGGAGAGCAGTACTTC.

The genes are TRBV5-1 and TRBJ2-3; a possible D gene is TRBD1 (6 bases). V gave up 5 bases and J gave up 3 bases, with 19 bases separating them. This CDR3 comprises 16 residues. The V gene's germline CDR1 is SGHRS and CDR2 YFSETQ. The CDR3 nucleotides read TGCGCCAGCAGTACCGCTCGGGCAGGGGAAACAGATACGCAGTATTTT. This sequence encodes CASSTARAGETDTQYF.

The CDR3 DNA reads TGTGCCAGCAGCCCTACTCCGGGACTAGGGAGTAATGAGCAGTTCTTC. Protein sequence: CASSPTPGLGSNEQFF. The rearrangement joins TRBV11-2 to TRBJ2-1, with 8 bases lining up with TRBD2. V dropped 5 bases and J dropped 7; count of bases not matched to a gene: 13. Germline V gene data show CDR1 as SGHAT and CDR2 as FQNNGV. The CDR3 extends over 16 amino acids.